This T cell receptor (beta chain) is drawn from a study of blood T cell repertoires in COVID-19. The overall study: Acute and convalescent COVID-19 specimens originated in the United States, Italy and Spain. Sources were T cells, B-cell-depleted T cells, or PBMCs; the material itself was cDNA or gDNA.

Source study methods: Reference gene primer amplification gave nucleated cell count estimates. The repertoire was sequenced with immunoSEQ multiplex PCR; TCRdb's copy has only in-frame clones and lacks some. V, J and clone size are taken as reported in that table, and D and trimming were inferred from the DNA itself. The sample lists about 220,000 clones, approximately 77% occurring once. CDR1 is LNHDA and CDR2 is SQIVND in the germline V gene (reference sequence). Trimming cost V 3 bases and J 4 bases; bases outside gene matches: 6. The CDR3 loop spans 15 amino acids. This TCR was sampled from an elderly woman with acute or convalescent COVID-19. This chain uses TRBV19 with TRBJ1-5, with 7 bases aligning to TRBD1. Sequencing used peripheral blood. The CDR3 DNA follows: TGTGCCAGTAGTATCCTAGCGACAGGGAATCAGCCCCAGCATTTT. Translation: CASSILATGNQPQHF.